A single sample gave rise to the 18 T cell receptor beta chains below, sequenced in a study of vaccination and CD4 T cells after COVID-19. An Oncomine TCR Beta short-read assay was used to sequence the DNA from cultured CD4+ T cells. From the PCR reads, TCRdb called clonotypes with MiXCR, one entry per CDR3 protein. The sample lists thousands of distinct CDR3 sequences, approximately 21% occurring once. Antigen specificity for these receptors is unknown. Treatment: approximately 10-day PBMC culture with coronavirus spike peptide pools or control peptides (ViraFEST assay). The sequences come from CD4+ T cells from blood, cultured in vitro, collected after SARS-CoV-2 vaccination. The receptors originated from a human donor who had recovered from COVID-19.

This clonotype was detected many times. The V and J genes are TRBV6-1 and TRBJ2-7, with 11 bases aligning to TRBD1. The CDR3 is made up of 14 amino acids. V lost 6 bases and J lost 5; bases outside the gene matches: 6. The germline gives CDR1 MNHNS, CDR2 SASEGT. CDR3 bases: TGTGCCAGCAGACCCGGGACAGGGGGAAACGAGCAGTACTTC. It is translated as CASRPGTGGNEQYF.

The rearrangement uses TRBV20-1 and TRBJ1-1, with D tentatively TRBD1 (6 bases). The germline V gene has CDR1 DFQATT and CDR2 SNEGSKA (reference sequence). CDR3 length: 13 amino acids. Trimming stripped 2 bases from V and 1 base from J, with 8 bases between. The CDR3 spells CSARRDTNTEAFF. DNA of the CDR3: TGCAGTGCTAGACGGGACACGAACACTGAAGCTTTCTTT.

This clonotype turned up a few times. This sequence joins TRBV19 and TRBJ2-7; the match to TRBD2 covers 9 bases. J gave up 0 bases and V 7 bases, and 10 bases lay outside the gene matches. Germline V gives CDR1 LNHDA, CDR2 SQIVND (reference sequence). The CDR3 is 16 residues long. The CDR3 DNA sequence: TGTGCCAGTAAACTTAGCGGGGGCCTTAGCTCCTACGAGCAGTACTTC. It codes for CASKLSGGLSSYEQYF.

The chain employs TRBV19 and TRBJ1-1, with 8 bases identical to TRBD1. The V segment lost 9 bases and the J segment 4 bases; nucleotides outside the gene matches: 7. In germline, CDR1 is LNHDA, CDR2 SQIVND (reference sequence). The CDR3 spans 13 residues. CDR3: CASSDRGSTEAFF. The CDR3 coding sequence is TGTGCCAGCTCTGACAGGGGAAGCACTGAAGCTTTCTTT.

By sample fraction, this clonotype is medium-sized. This chain uses TRBV4-1 with TRBJ2-6; D is uncertain. Trimming took off 3 bases at V and 0 bases at J, with 6 bases between the two ends. In germline, CDR1 is MGHRA, CDR2 YSYEKL. The CDR3 has 15 amino acids. CDR3 protein: CASSQVSSGANVLTF. The CDR3 DNA reads as TGCGCCAGCAGCCAGGTCAGCTCTGGGGCCAACGTCCTGACTTTC.

The gene calls are TRBV2 and TRBJ2-7; 9 nucleotides align to TRBD1. This CDR3 comprises 14 residues. Germline CDR1 and CDR2: SNHLY and FYNNEI. With V trimmed by 8 bases and J by 1 base, 6 bases remained unmatched. DNA for the CDR3: TGTGCCAGCTCGAGCGGGACAGGGTCCTACGAGCAGTACTTC. The encoded protein is CASSSGTGSYEQYF. Drawing the rest from reference TRBV2 and TRBJ2-7, the complete variable domain is EPEVTQTPSHQVTQMGQEVILRCVPISNHLYFYWYRQILGQKVEFLVSFYNNEISEKSEIFDDQFSVERPDGSNFTLKIRSTKLEDSAMYFCASSSGTGSYEQYFGPGTRLTVT.

This clonotype counts as medium-sized. The gene calls are TRBV6-5 and TRBJ2-5, with D possibly matching TRBD2 (5 bases). This CDR3 is built from 15 residues. V lost 0 bases and J 5 bases, leaving 13 bases between the germline ends. CDR1 and CDR2 (germline): MNHEY, SVGAGI. The CDR3: CASSYSGVGVETQYF. The CDR3 DNA is TGTGCCAGCAGTTACTCGGGCGTCGGGGTCGAGACCCAGTACTTC.

The CDR3 region is CASTSQYDSNQPQHF. CDR3 in DNA: TGTGCCAGCACGTCGCAGTACGATAGCAATCAGCCCCAGCATTTT. The V gene is TRBV6-1, the J gene TRBJ1-5; D remains unclear. Between the trimmed V and J ends, which lost 7 bases and 0 bases, there was a span of 13 bases. The germline V gene encodes CDR1 MNHNS and CDR2 SASEGT. CDR3 length equals 15 residues.

This rearrangement joins TRBV9 to TRBJ1-6, with 8 nucleotides matching TRBD1. This CDR3 has 15 amino acids. With 4 bases clipped from V and 6 bases from J, the junction kept 6 bases outside the gene matches. Germline V lookup: CDR1 SGDLS, CDR2 YYNGEE. The CDR3 DNA is TGTGCCAGCAGCCTTGGACAGGGTGGTAATTCACCCCTCCACTTT. Translating gives CASSLGQGGNSPLHF.

The chain joins TRBV6-5 to TRBJ1-6; TRBD1 matches 9 bases. The germline gives CDR1 MNHEY, CDR2 SVGAGI. V dropped 0 bases and J dropped 0; count of bases not matched to a gene: 6. CDR3 length: 19 amino acids. The DNA of the CDR3 is TGTGCCAGCAGTTACTCGGGACAGGGAGATAGCTCCTATAATTCACCCCTCCACTTT. Protein: CASSYSGQGDSSYNSPLHF.

This clonotype has only one observation. The chain employs TRBV6-1 and TRBJ1-1; D uncertain. The length of the CDR3 is 13 residues. CDR1 MNHNS and CDR2 SASEGT come from the germline V gene. V lost 10 bases, J lost 3 bases, and 15 bases lay in between. The CDR3 DNA reads as TGTGCCAACAAGGTTGGGCAGTACACTGAAGCTTTCTTT. This translates into CANKVGQYTEAFF.

This clonotype has a handful of counts. This chain links TRBV27 with TRBJ2-6, with D possibly TRBD1 on 5 matching bases. V shed 6 bases and J shed 0 bases, with 9 bases lying between them. The CDR3 spans 15 residues. Germline V gene sequence: CDR1 MNHEY, CDR2 SMNVEV (reference sequence). CDR3 nucleotide sequence: TGTGCCAGCAGCTCTCAGGGCTCTGGGGCCAACGTCCTGACTTTC. This codes for CASSSQGSGANVLTF.

A word on this clonotype: A much more abundant neighbour one base away suggests this may be a read error. The rearrangement uses TRBV7-9 and TRBJ2-3; a possible D gene is TRBD2 (6 bases). Germline loops: CDR1 SEHNR, CDR2 FQNEAQ (reference sequence). The CDR3 has 15 amino acids. The CDR3, as DNA: TGTGCCAGCGGCTTGGGGGAGGCGGACACAGATACGCAGTATTTT. The encoded protein is CASGLGEADTDTQYF.

V usage is TRBV10-2 and J usage is TRBJ2-1; 13 positions agree with TRBD2. Germline CDR1 is WSHSY and CDR2 is SAAADI. The junction had 6 bases not matched to a gene; V was cut back by 4 bases and J by 6 bases. This CDR3 spans 16 amino acids. The CDR3 here is CASSVERLAGGNEQFF. In DNA, the CDR3 is TGCGCCAGCAGTGTCGAAAGACTAGCGGGGGGCAATGAGCAGTTCTTC.

The table lists this clonotype with a few counts. The chain employs TRBV20-1 and TRBJ1-1; D remains ambiguous. The CDR3 contains 13 residues. Germline V gene data show CDR1 as DFQATT and CDR2 as SNEGSKA (reference sequence). V lost 0 bases to trimming and J lost 3 bases, with 8 bases between them. CDR3 amino acids: CSAREGRDTEAFF. CDR3 in DNA: TGCAGTGCTAGAGAAGGGAGAGACACTGAAGCTTTCTTT.

The V and J genes are TRBV2 and TRBJ2-3; 8 positions agree with TRBD2. The V gene's germline CDR1 is SNHLY and CDR2 FYNNEI. J gave up 0 bases and V 6 bases, and 5 bases lay outside the gene matches. The CDR3 runs 15 residues. The CDR3 loop is CASRGTSTSTDTQYF. CDR3 nucleotide sequence: TGTGCCAGCAGGGGGACTAGTACTAGCACAGATACGCAGTATTTT.

This clonotype is medium-sized (0.01 to 0.1%) within its sample. This chain uses TRBV20-1 with TRBJ1-2; 11 nucleotides line up with TRBD1. The V gene end was trimmed by 8 bases and the J gene end by 0 bases; junction bases not matched to a gene: 14. The CDR3 is made up of 17 amino acids. Per the germline V gene, CDR1 is DFQATT and CDR2 is SNEGSKA (reference sequence). The CDR3 is CSPEGAGQGATNYGYTF. CDR3 nucleotide sequence: TGCAGTCCGGAGGGAGCTGGACAGGGGGCGACTAACTATGGCTACACCTTC.

The gene calls are TRBV2 and TRBJ1-5; maybe TRBD1 (6 bases). This CDR3 has 14 amino acids. Trimming left V 10 bases short and J 2 bases short, with 15 bases between. The germline gives CDR1 SNHLY, CDR2 FYNNEI. CDR3 protein: CATGTDRGNQPQHF. The DNA for the CDR3 is TGTGCCACCGGGACGGACAGAGGCAATCAGCCCCAGCATTTT.